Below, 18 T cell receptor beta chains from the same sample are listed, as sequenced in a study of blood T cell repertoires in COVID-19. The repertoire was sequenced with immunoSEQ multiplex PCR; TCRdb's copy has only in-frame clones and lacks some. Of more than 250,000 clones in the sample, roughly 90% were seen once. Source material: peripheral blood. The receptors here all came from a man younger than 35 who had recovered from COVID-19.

The DNA of the CDR3 is TGTGCCAGCAGTCCCATCCGGGACAGGGTGTACAATGAGCAGTTCTTC. This codes for CASSPIRDRVYNEQFF. The rearrangement joins TRBV7-2 to TRBJ2-1; 9 bases line up with TRBD1. Trimming at V came to 6 bases and at J to 4 bases, leaving 10 bases not matched to a gene. Per the germline V gene, CDR1 is SGHTA and CDR2 is FQGNSA. This CDR3 has 16 residues.

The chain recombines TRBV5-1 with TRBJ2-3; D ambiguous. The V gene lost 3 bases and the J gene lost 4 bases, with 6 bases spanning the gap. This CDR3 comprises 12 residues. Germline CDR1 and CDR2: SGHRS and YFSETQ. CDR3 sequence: CASSSQADTQYF. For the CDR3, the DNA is TGCGCCAGCAGCTCTCAGGCAGATACGCAGTATTTT. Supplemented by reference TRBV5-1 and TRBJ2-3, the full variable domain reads KAGVTQTPRYLIKTRGQQVTLSCSPISGHRSVSWYQQTPGQGLQFLFEYFSETQRNKGNFPGRFSGRQFSNSRSEMNVSTLELGDSALYLCASSSQADTQYFGPGTRLTVL.

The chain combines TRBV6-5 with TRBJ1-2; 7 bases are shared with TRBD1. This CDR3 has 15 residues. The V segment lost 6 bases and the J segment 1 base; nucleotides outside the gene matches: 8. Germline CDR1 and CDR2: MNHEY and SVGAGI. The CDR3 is CASSRRTGINYGYTF. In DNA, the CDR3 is TGTGCCAGCAGCCGGAGGACAGGAATTAACTATGGCTACACCTTC.

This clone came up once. The CDR3 region is CASSPRLGTDTQYF. The CDR3 nucleotides read TGTGCCAGCAGCCCGCGACTAGGCACAGATACGCAGTATTTT. V and J are TRBV7-2 and TRBJ2-3; D may be TRBD2 (6 bases). CDR3 length: 14 residues. CDR1 and CDR2 (germline): SGHTA, FQGNSA. V was clipped by 5 bases and J by 1 base, with 10 bases between them.

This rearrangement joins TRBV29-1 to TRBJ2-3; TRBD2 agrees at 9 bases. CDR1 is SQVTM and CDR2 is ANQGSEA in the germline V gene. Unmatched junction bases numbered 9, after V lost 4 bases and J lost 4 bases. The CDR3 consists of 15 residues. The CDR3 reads CSVGRVAGVPDTQYF. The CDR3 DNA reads TGCAGCGTTGGCAGGGTAGCGGGAGTCCCAGATACGCAGTATTTT.

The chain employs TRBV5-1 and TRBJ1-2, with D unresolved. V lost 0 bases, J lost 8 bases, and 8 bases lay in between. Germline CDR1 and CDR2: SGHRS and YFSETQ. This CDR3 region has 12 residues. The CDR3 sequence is CASSLDGKGYTF. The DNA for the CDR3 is TGCGCCAGCAGCTTGGACGGGAAAGGCTACACCTTC.

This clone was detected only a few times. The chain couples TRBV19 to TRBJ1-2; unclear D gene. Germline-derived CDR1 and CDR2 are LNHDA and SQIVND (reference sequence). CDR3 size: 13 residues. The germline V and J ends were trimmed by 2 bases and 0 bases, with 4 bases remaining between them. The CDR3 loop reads CASSISANYGYTF. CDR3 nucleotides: TGTGCCAGTAGTATAAGCGCTAACTATGGCTACACCTTC.

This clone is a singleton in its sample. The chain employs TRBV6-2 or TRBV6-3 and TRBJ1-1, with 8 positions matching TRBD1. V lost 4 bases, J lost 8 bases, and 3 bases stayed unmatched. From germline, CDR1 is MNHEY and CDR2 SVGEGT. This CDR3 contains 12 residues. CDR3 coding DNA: TGTGCCAGCAGTTCCTGGGACAGGGAAGCTTTCTTT. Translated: CASSSWDREAFF.

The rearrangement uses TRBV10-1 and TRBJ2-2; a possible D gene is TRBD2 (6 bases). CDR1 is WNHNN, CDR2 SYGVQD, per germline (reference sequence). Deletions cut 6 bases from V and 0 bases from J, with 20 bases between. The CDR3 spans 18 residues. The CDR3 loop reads CASREWGEALANTGELFF. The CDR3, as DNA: TGCGCCAGCAGGGAATGGGGGGAGGCCCTCGCGAACACCGGGGAGCTGTTTTTT.

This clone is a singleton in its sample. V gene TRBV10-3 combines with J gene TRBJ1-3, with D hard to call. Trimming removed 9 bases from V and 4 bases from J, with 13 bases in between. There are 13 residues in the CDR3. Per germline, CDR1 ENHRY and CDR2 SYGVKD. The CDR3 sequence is CAMSQANGNTIYF. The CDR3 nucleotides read TGTGCCATGTCGCAGGCGAACGGAAACACCATATATTTT.

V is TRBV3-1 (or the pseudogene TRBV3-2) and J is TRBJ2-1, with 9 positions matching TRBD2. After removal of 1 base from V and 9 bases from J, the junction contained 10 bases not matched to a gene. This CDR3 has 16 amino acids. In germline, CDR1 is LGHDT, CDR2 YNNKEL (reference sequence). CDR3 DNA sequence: TGTGCCAGCAGCCAAGGGAGGACTAGCGATTTCGGTGAGCAGTTCTTC. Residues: CASSQGRTSDFGEQFF.

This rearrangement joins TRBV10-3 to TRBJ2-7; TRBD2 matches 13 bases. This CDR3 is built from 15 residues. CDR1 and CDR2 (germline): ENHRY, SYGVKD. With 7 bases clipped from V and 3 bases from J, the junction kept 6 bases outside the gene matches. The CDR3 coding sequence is TGTGCCATCAACGCCGGACTAGCGGGAGTCTACGAGCAGTACTTC. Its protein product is CAINAGLAGVYEQYF.

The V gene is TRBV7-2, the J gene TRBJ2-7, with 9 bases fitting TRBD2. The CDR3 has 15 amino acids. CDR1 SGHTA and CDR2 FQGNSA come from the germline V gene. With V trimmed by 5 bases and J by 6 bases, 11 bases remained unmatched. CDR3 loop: CASSPGGGRAGEQYF. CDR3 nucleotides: TGTGCCAGCAGCCCCGGCGGCGGGAGGGCCGGCGAGCAGTACTTC. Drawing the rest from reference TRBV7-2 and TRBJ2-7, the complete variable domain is GAGVSQSPSNKVTEKGKDVELRCDPISGHTALYWYRQSLGQGLEFLIYFQGNSAPDKSGLPSDRFSAERTGGSVSTLTIQRTQQEDSAVYLCASSPGGGRAGEQYFGPGTRLTVT.

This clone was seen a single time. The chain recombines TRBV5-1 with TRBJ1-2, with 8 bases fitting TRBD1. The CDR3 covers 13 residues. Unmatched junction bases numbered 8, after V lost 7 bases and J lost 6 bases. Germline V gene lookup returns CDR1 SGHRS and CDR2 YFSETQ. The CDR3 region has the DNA TGCGCCAGCCGCAGGGGGCTTGACGATGGCTACACCTTC. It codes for CASRRGLDDGYTF.

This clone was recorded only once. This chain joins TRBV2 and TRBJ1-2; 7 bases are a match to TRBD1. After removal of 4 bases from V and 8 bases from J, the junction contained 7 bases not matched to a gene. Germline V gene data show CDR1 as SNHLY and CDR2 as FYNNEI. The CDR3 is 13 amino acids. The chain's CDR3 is CASSGTGVGGYTF. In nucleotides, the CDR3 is TGTGCCAGCAGTGGTACAGGGGTAGGAGGCTACACCTTC.

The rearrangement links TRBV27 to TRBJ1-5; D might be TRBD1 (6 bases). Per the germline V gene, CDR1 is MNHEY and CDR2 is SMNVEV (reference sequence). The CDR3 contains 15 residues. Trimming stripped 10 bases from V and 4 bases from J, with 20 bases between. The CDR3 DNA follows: TGTGCCACCGCGAAATCCGACAGGAAAAATCAGCCCCAGCATTTT. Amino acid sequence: CATAKSDRKNQPQHF.

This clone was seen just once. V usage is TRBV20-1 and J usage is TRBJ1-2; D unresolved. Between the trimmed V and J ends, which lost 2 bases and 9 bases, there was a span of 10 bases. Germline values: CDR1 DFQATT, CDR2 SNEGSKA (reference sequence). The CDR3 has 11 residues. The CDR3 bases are TGCAGTGCTAGAACCGAAGCCCGCTACACCTTC. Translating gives CSARTEARYTF.

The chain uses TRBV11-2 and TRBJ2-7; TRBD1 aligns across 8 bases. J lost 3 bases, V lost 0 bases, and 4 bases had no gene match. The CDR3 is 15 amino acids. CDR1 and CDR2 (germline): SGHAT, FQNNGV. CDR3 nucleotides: TGTGCCAGCAGCTTAGATCCGGACAGGGTCTACGAGCAGTACTTC. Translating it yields CASSLDPDRVYEQYF.